Below, 20 T cell receptor beta chains from the same sample are listed, as sequenced in a study of radiation and T cells in renal cell carcinoma. Repertoires were generated with immunoSEQ multiplex PCR, while TCRdb's copy carries only in-frame clones and drops some. Here the sample spans more than 95,000 clones, around 85% being singletons. Time point given: blood 2 weeks post-SBRT. Treatment of the sample: 15 Gy SBRT to primary tumor, nephrectomy 4 weeks later. Specimen: blood, collected from a patient whose treatment included radiotherapy and nephrectomy. Receptors originate from a man aged 45 to 65 with renal cell carcinoma.

The chain employs TRBV6-1 and TRBJ1-1, with D possibly TRBD1 on 5 matching bases. Germline CDR1 reads MNHNS; CDR2 reads SASEGT. The CDR3 contains 14 residues. V was trimmed by 5 bases and J by 8 bases, leaving 18 bases between them. CDR3 loop: CASSLLGRAAEAFF. DNA of the CDR3: TGTGCCAGCAGTCTCCTGGGCAGGGCTGCCGAAGCTTTCTTT.

This clone came up once. This sequence joins TRBV5-6 and TRBJ2-7; maybe TRBD1 (5 bases). The CDR3 spans 13 residues. Germline V gives CDR1 SGHDT, CDR2 YYEEEE. Trimming stripped 1 base from V and 6 bases from J, with 11 bases between. For the CDR3, the DNA is TGTGCCAGCAGCTTGTTCGAAGGGGTCGAGCAGTACTTC. Translating gives CASSLFEGVEQYF.

CDR3 in amino acids: CASSFIRGLAGGDTQYF. The CDR3 coding sequence is TGTGCCAGCAGTTTTATCCGGGGACTAGCGGGAGGAGATACGCAGTATTTT. The chain links TRBV27 to TRBJ2-3; TRBD2 agrees at 15 bases. Trimming cost V 3 bases and J 5 bases; bases outside gene matches: 6. Germline lookup yields CDR1 MNHEY and CDR2 SMNVEV (reference sequence). This CDR3 has 17 amino acids.

The genes are TRBV7-8 and TRBJ2-7; D gene uncertain. The CDR3 runs 14 residues. V was trimmed by 4 bases and J by 4 bases, leaving 14 bases between them. Germline CDR1 is SGHVS and CDR2 is FQNEAQ. The CDR3 DNA reads TGTGCCAGCAGCTATGGAGAGCCCGTTTACGAGCAGTACTTC. Translated: CASSYGEPVYEQYF.

This chain connects TRBV4-1 to TRBJ1-2; D possibly corresponds to TRBD1 (6 bases). The CDR3 spans 18 residues. V shed 4 bases and J shed 1 base, with 22 bases lying between them. Germline V CDR1 and CDR2: MGHRA, YSYEKL. The CDR3 reads CASSPSPIQGPFNYGYTF. CDR3 nucleotide sequence: TGCGCCAGCAGCCCAAGCCCAATACAGGGCCCATTTAACTATGGCTACACCTTC.

The chain uses TRBV9 and TRBJ1-1; D is unresolved. With 0 bases removed from V and 4 bases from J, the gap between germline ends came to 16 bases. Germline CDR1 is SGDLS and CDR2 is YYNGEE. The CDR3 sequence is 16 residues long. The chain's CDR3 is CASSVAGSGSPTEAFF. The CDR3 DNA follows: TGTGCCAGCAGCGTAGCTGGGTCAGGCTCCCCCACTGAAGCTTTCTTT.

The chain carries TRBV10-3 and TRBJ1-5; D is unclear. This CDR3 is built from 13 residues. CDR1 and CDR2 (germline): ENHRY, SYGVKD. The V end lost 3 bases, the J end lost 8 bases, and 11 bases lay between the germline ends. Here the CDR3 reads CAISDGDSEPQHF. The CDR3 DNA reads as TGTGCCATCAGTGACGGGGATAGCGAGCCCCAGCATTTT.

The chain couples TRBV7-8 to TRBJ2-6; no clear D. Germline CDR1 reads SGHVS; CDR2 reads FQNEAQ. Trimming pared 5 bases from V and 0 bases from J, leaving 8 bases between. There are 15 residues in the CDR3. The CDR3 region is CASSLVFSGANVLTF. The CDR3, as DNA: TGTGCCAGCAGCCTCGTTTTCTCTGGGGCCAACGTCCTGACTTTC. Full variable domain (rest looked up from reference TRBV7-8 and TRBJ2-6): GAGVSQSPRYKVAKRGQDVALRCDPISGHVSLFWYQQALGQGPEFLTYFQNEAQLDKSGLPSDRFFAERPEGSVSTLKIQRTQQEDSAVYLCASSLVFSGANVLTFGAGSRLTVL.

There are a few counts of this clone. The rearrangement joins TRBV30 to TRBJ2-7, with D perhaps matching TRBD2 (6 bases). Germline V gene lookup returns CDR1 GTSNPN and CDR2 SVGIG (reference sequence). This CDR3 is 15 amino acids long. With 0 bases removed from V and 5 bases from J, the gap between germline ends came to 17 bases. In DNA, the CDR3 is TGTGCCTGGAGTGTTGTCGGGAGAGGTCCCGACGAGCAGTACTTC. Its protein is CAWSVVGRGPDEQYF.

The chain carries TRBV7-2 and TRBJ1-3; D might be TRBD1 (6 bases). This CDR3 contains 14 residues. Germline V gene sequence: CDR1 SGHTA, CDR2 FQGNSA. V was cut by 5 bases and J by 4 bases, with 12 bases left in between. DNA for the CDR3: TGTGCCAGCAGCCAATACAGGGAAGGAAACACCATATATTTT. Protein product: CASSQYREGNTIYF.

V is TRBV28 and J is TRBJ1-2; perhaps TRBD1 as D (5 bases). Germline lookup yields CDR1 MDHEN and CDR2 SYDVKM. This CDR3 has 14 amino acids. Trimming left V 6 bases short and J 2 bases short, with 13 bases between. CDR3 sequence: CASSVGGANYGYTF. The CDR3, as DNA: TGTGCCAGCAGCGTGGGAGGGGCAAACTATGGCTACACCTTC.

The J gene is TRBJ1-6, the V gene TRBV6-5; D ambiguous. The CDR3 is 13 amino acids. Trimming left V 3 bases short and J 10 bases short, with 10 bases between. Germline-derived CDR1 and CDR2 are MNHEY and SVGAGI. In DNA form, the CDR3 reads TGTGCCAGCAGTTATTTTCCCAACTCACCCCTCCACTTT. Its protein is CASSYFPNSPLHF.

This sequence joins TRBV19 and TRBJ1-1; 7 nucleotides match TRBD1. Germline V gene lookup returns CDR1 LNHDA and CDR2 SQIVND (reference sequence). The CDR3 totals 13 residues. J gave up 5 bases and V 7 bases, and 7 bases lay outside the gene matches. CDR3 region: CASTLRGLTEAFF. CDR3 bases: TGTGCCAGTACCCTCAGGGGGTTGACTGAAGCTTTCTTT. Drawing the rest from reference TRBV19 and TRBJ1-1, the complete variable domain is DGGITQSPKYLFRKEGQNVTLSCEQNLNHDAMYWYRQDPGQGLRLIYYSQIVNDFQKGDIAEGYSVSREKKESFPLTVTSAQKNPTAFYLCASTLRGLTEAFFGQGTRLTVV.

The chain is built from TRBV7-9 and TRBJ2-5; possibly TRBD2 for D (7 bases). This CDR3 contains 17 residues. V lost 2 bases to trimming and J lost 4 bases, with 20 bases between them. Germline CDR1 reads SEHNR; CDR2 reads FQNEAQ (reference sequence). The chain's CDR3 is CASSLTGRGLRRETQYF. Here the CDR3 DNA reads TGTGCCAGCAGCTTAACGGGGCGGGGGCTCCGCCGAGAGACCCAGTACTTC.

In the case of this clone: At the DNA level, this CDR3 is encoded by other sequences in the same sample as well. This CDR3 is CASSLGREDTQYF. The DNA of the CDR3 is TGTGCCAGCAGCTTAGGCAGGGAAGATACGCAGTATTTT. The chain recombines TRBV7-2 with TRBJ2-3; D is perhaps TRBD1 (5 bases). Trimming removed 1 base at V and 5 bases at J, with 7 bases between. This CDR3 is 13 amino acids long. The germline gives CDR1 SGHTA, CDR2 FQGNSA.

The chain carries TRBV6-6 and TRBJ2-5, with 8 bases that match TRBD2. In germline, CDR1 is MNHNY, CDR2 SVGAGI (reference sequence). This CDR3 is built from 14 residues. Trimming cost V 0 bases and J 4 bases; bases outside gene matches: 1. The CDR3 region is CASSYSTSVETQYF. In DNA form, the CDR3 reads TGTGCCAGCAGTTACTCGACTAGCGTAGAGACCCAGTACTTC.

In this sample, this clone turned up a few times. Different DNA sequences within this sample yield the same CDR3. The V gene is TRBV2, the J gene TRBJ1-1, with D maybe TRBD1 (5 bases). This CDR3 region has 14 residues. V was pared by 2 bases and J by 1 base, with 8 bases between. Germline lookup yields CDR1 SNHLY and CDR2 FYNNEI. CDR3 sequence: CASSEQGGNTEAFF. The CDR3 DNA reads as TGTGCCAGCAGTGAACAGGGCGGGAACACTGAAGCTTTCTTT.

The chain couples TRBV5-6 to TRBJ1-1; D is undetermined. This CDR3 is built from 15 residues. Per germline, CDR1 SGHDT and CDR2 YYEEEE. The V end lost 0 bases, the J end lost 6 bases, and 15 bases lay between the germline ends. The CDR3 spells CASSLVSIRRAEAFF. In nucleotides, the CDR3 is TGTGCCAGCAGCTTGGTGTCGATCAGGAGGGCTGAAGCTTTCTTT. The full variable domain, in which reference TRBV5-6 and TRBJ1-1 provide the parts outside the CDR3, is DAGVTQSPTHLIKTRGQQVTLRCSPKSGHDTVSWYQQALGQGPQFIFQYYEEEERQRGNFPDRFSGHQFPNYSSELNVNALLLGDSALYLCASSLVSIRRAEAFFGQGTRLTVV.

The gene calls are TRBV7-2 and TRBJ2-7, with 8 bases aligning to TRBD1. Germline lookup yields CDR1 SGHTA and CDR2 FQGNSA. The CDR3 sequence is 14 residues long. The trim removed 3 bases at V and 4 bases at J, leaving 5 bases unmatched. The CDR3 here is CASSFRTGNYEQYF. The CDR3 nucleotides read TGTGCCAGCAGCTTCCGGACAGGGAATTACGAGCAGTACTTC.

The CDR3 is CASSGRAGYSEQYF. The CDR3 bases are TGTGCCAGCAGTGGTCGAGCCGGATACTCCGAGCAGTACTTC. V and J are TRBV2 and TRBJ2-7, with D unclear. The germline V and J ends were trimmed by 4 bases and 6 bases, with 16 bases remaining between them. The CDR3 has 14 residues. The V gene's germline CDR1 is SNHLY and CDR2 FYNNEI.